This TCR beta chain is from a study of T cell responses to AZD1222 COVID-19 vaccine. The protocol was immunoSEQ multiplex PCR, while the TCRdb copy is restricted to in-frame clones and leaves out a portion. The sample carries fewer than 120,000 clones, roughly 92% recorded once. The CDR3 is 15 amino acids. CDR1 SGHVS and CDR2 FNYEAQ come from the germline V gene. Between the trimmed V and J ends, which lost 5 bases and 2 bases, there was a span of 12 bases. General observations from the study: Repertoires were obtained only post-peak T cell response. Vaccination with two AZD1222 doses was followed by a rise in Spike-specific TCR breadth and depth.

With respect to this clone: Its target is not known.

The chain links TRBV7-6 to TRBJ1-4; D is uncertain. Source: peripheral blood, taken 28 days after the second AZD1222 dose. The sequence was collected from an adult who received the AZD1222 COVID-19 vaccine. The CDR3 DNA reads TGTGCCAGCAGCAGTGAAGGGTTGACTAATGAAAAACTGTTTTTT. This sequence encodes CASSSEGLTNEKLFF. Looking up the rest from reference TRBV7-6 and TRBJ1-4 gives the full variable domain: GAGVSQSPRYKVTKRGQDVALRCDPISGHVSLYWYRQALGQGPEFLTYFNYEAQQDKSGLPNDRFSAERPEGSISTLTIQRTEQRDSAMYRCASSSEGLTNEKLFFGSGTQLSVL.